Listed below are T cell receptor beta chains from one sample, sequenced in a study of cytomegalovirus exposure and HLA in healthy donors. The protocol was immunoSEQ multiplex PCR, while the TCRdb copy is restricted to in-frame clones and leaves out a portion. Among approximately 150,000 clones listed, more than 60% were seen once. The specimen sequenced was PBMCs. The receptors stem from a man aged 40-49 years in good health and CMV-seropositive. The CDR3 runs from the conserved cysteine through the conserved F or W. Fields, in order: clone size, J gene, D gene, V gene, CDR3 DNA, CDR3 protein. D genes are given only for firm matches. Size is omitted from some rows. Given values are once, few, many or a class for expanded clones.

- | TRBJ2-7 | - | TRBV28 | TGTGCCAGCAGTTCCAACTACGAGCAGTACTTC | CASSSNYEQYF
- | TRBJ1-6 | - | TRBV5-1 | TGCGCCAGCCAGGCCGCCGGGAGCTCCTATAATTCACCCCTCCACTTT | CASQAAGSSYNSPLHF
- | TRBJ2-1 | - | TRBV7-6 | TGTGCCAGCAGCTTACACACGGGAGTAGTGAATGAGCAGTTCTTC | CASSLHTGVVNEQFF
- | TRBJ2-1 | TRBD2 | TRBV10-1 | TGCGCCAGCAGCCGGGTAAGCGGGAGGGCCGATTTCAATGAGCAGTTCTTC | CASSRVSGRADFNEQFF
- | TRBJ1-4 | - | TRBV30 | TGTGCCTGGAGTGTAGGACTAGATATGGGAAAACTGTTTTTT | CAWSVGLDMGKLFF
- | TRBJ2-1 | - | TRBV6-5 | TGTGCCAGCAGTTACTCGGGACCAGGGGTGCGGGATGAGCAGTTCTTC | CASSYSGPGVRDEQFF
- | TRBJ1-5 | - | TRBV28 | TGTGCCAGCAGGCCGGGGTTAGGGGGAAATCAGCCCCAGCATTTT | CASRPGLGGNQPQHF
once | TRBJ1-5 | - | TRBV19 | TGTGCCAGTAGGGGGGAGGTGAGCAATCAGCCCCAGCATTTT | CASRGEVSNQPQHF
- | TRBJ2-5 | - | TRBV5-6 | TGTGCCAGCAGCTTGGGGGAGGCCGGTGGAGAGACCCAGTACTTC | CASSLGEAGGETQYF
few | TRBJ1-1 | - | TRBV18 | TGTGCCAGCTCACCACCGCGGGTGGGGAACACTGAAGCTTTCTTT | CASSPPRVGNTEAFF
- | TRBJ1-1 | TRBD1 | TRBV5-1 | TGCGCCAGCAGCTTGGCCGGGACAGGGACGAACACTGAAGCTTTCTTT | CASSLAGTGTNTEAFF
- | TRBJ2-3 | TRBD2 | TRBV4-2 | TGTGCCAGCAGCCAAGTCGTCGCTAGCGGGGACACAGATACGCAGTATTTT | CASSQVVASGDTDTQYF
few | TRBJ1-2 | TRBD1 | TRBV4-1 | TGCGCCAGCAGCCAAGATTTGGACCGGGACAGACTCTATGGCTACACCTTC | CASSQDLDRDRLYGYTF
- | TRBJ1-5 | - | TRBV7-9 | TGTGCCAGCAGCTTAGGCCAGTCAAATCAGCCCCAGCATTTT | CASSLGQSNQPQHF
- | TRBJ1-4 | - | TRBV6-5 | TGTGCCAGCGGCGGGACGGCAAATGAAAAACTGTTTTTT | CASGGTANEKLFF
- | TRBJ2-1 | - | TRBV30 | TGTGCCTGGAGTGCAGGAGGTGGGAGCACTGAGCAGTTCTTC | CAWSAGGGSTEQFF
- | TRBJ2-1 | - | TRBV4-3 | TGCGCCAGCAGCCAACAATCTAACTCCTACAATGAGCAGTTCTTC | CASSQQSNSYNEQFF
- | TRBJ2-5 | - | TRBV5-1 | TGCGCCAGCAGCTTCGATGCAGGGAATTTTAGGGAGACCCAGTACTTC | CASSFDAGNFRETQYF
- | TRBJ2-3 | TRBD2 | TRBV4-1 | TGCGCCAGCAGCCCCGGGACTAGCGGGAGCCAAGATACGCAGTATTTT | CASSPGTSGSQDTQYF
- | TRBJ2-7 | - | TRBV18 | TGTGCCAGCTCACCACCGACGGGACGGGGGTCGGAGCAGTACTTC | CASSPPTGRGSEQYF
- | TRBJ2-7 | TRBD1 | TRBV7-2 | TGTGCCAGCAGCTACCGGACAGGGCCCGAGAACGAGCAGTACTTC | CASSYRTGPENEQYF
- | TRBJ2-2 | - | TRBV9 | TGTGCCAGCAGCCGAGGATGGGCCGCCACCGGGGAGCTGTCTTTT | CASSRGWAATGELSF
- | TRBJ2-7 | - | TRBV28 | TGTGCCAGCAGAGTAGTGGGGGCGACGGACGAGCAGTACTTC | CASRVVGATDEQYF
- | TRBJ2-7 | TRBD2 | TRBV20-1 | TGCAGTGCTTCTCTAGCGGGAGAGCAGTACTTC | CSASLAGEQYF
- | TRBJ2-3 | TRBD2 | TRBV7-9 | TGTGCCAGCAGCCCGTCCGGGACTAGCGGCACAGATACGCAGTATTTT | CASSPSGTSGTDTQYF
- | TRBJ2-5 | TRBD1 | TRBV5-4 | TGTGCCAGCAGCTTGGGGGGACAGGGGTCAGAGACCCAGTACTTC | CASSLGGQGSETQYF
- | TRBJ2-7 | TRBD2 | TRBV28 | TGTGCCAGCAGTTCCGGGACTAGCGCCACCTCCTACGAGCAGTACTTC | CASSSGTSATSYEQYF